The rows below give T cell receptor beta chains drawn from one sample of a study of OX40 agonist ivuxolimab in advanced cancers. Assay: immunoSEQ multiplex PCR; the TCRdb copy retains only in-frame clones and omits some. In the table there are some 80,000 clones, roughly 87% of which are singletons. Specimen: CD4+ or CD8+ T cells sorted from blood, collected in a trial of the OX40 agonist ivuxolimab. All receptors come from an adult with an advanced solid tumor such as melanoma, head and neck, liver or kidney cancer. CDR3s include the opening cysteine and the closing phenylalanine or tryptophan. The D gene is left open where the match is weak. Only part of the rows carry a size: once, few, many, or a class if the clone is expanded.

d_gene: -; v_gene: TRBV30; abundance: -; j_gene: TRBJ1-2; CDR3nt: TGTGCCTGGAGAAAAACAGGCAGGGGATCGAGCTACACCTTC; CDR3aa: CAWRKTGRGSSYTF
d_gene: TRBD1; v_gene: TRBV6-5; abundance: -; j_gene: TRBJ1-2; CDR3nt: TGTGCCAGCAGTTCCCCCGACAGGGTCGGTAACTATGGCTACACCTTC; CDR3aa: CASSSPDRVGNYGYTF
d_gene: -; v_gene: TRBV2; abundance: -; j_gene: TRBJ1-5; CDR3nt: TGTGCCAGCAGAATCCAGGGCAATCAGCCCCAGCATTTT; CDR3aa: CASRIQGNQPQHF
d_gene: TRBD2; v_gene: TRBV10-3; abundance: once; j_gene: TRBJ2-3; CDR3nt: TGTGCCATCAGTGAGCCGGGACTAGCGGGGTCCGGGGATACGCAGTATTTT; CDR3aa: CAISEPGLAGSGDTQYF
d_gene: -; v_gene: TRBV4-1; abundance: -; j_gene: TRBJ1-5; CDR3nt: TGCGCCAGCAGCCTACAGGTAAATCAGCCCCAGCATTTT; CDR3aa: CASSLQVNQPQHF
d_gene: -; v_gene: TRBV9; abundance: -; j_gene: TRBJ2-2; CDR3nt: TGTGCCAGCAGCCCGCTTGGTAGCGAAACGCCCGGGGAGCTGTTTTTT; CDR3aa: CASSPLGSETPGELFF
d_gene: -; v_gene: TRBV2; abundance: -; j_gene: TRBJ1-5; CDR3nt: TGTGCCAGCAGCTCTCCAGGGACTAGCCGGCAGCCCCAGCATTTT; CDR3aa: CASSSPGTSRQPQHF
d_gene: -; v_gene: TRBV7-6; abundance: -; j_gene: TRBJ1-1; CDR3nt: TGTGCCAGCAGCCGCAGGGTTCCGAACACTGAAGCTTTCTTT; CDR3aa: CASSRRVPNTEAFF
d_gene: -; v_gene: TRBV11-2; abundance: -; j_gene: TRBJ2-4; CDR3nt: TGTGCCAGCAGCGAACGACCCCCCCCGGCCAAAAACATTCAGTACTTC; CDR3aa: CASSERPPPAKNIQYF
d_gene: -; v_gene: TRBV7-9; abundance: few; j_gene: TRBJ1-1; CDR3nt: TGTGCCAGCAGCTACATGACAGATAGAATTTCGGCTTTCTTT; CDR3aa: CASSYMTDRISAFF
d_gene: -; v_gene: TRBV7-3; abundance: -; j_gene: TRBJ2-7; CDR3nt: TGTGCCAGCAGCTTAAGGAAGAGATCTTCCCCCAATCTCCTATTTTACGAGCAGTACTTC; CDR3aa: CASSLRKRSSPNLLFYEQYF
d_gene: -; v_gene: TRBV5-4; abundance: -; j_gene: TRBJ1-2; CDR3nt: TGTGCCAGCAGCTTGGAATTGGCGGCGAGCGACTATGGCTACACCTTC; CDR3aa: CASSLELAASDYGYTF
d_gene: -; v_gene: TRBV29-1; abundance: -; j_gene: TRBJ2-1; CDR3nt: TGCAGCGTGGCTGACTACTACAATGAGCAGTTCTTC; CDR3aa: CSVADYYNEQFF
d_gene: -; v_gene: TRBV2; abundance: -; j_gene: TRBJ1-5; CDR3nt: TGTGCCAGCAGTGAAATCCCCTCCCGTAATCAGCCCCAGCATTTT; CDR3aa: CASSEIPSRNQPQHF
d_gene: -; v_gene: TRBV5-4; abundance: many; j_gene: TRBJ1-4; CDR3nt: TGTGCCAGCAGCTGGTACACTAATGAAAAACTGTTTTTT; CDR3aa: CASSWYTNEKLFF
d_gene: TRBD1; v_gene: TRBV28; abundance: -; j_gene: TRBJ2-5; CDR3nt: TGTGCCAGCAGTCCGGGGACAGGGGGTAGTGAGACCCAGTACTTC; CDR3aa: CASSPGTGGSETQYF
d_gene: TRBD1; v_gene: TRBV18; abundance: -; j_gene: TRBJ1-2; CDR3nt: TGTGCCAGCTCACGGACAGGGGGCTATGGCTACACCTTC; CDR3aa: CASSRTGGYGYTF
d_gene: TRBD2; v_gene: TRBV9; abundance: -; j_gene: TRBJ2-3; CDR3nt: TGTGCCAGCAGCCTGACTAGCGGGAGGGACACAGATACGCAGTATTTT; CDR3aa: CASSLTSGRDTDTQYF
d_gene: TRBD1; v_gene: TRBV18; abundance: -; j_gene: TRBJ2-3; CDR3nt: TGTGCCAGCTCAACCCGGACAGGGGGAGGGACAGATACGCAGTATTTT; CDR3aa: CASSTRTGGGTDTQYF
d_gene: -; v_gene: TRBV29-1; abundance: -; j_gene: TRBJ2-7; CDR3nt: TGCAGCGTCGCCGGCTTTGGACCCGAGCAGTACTTC; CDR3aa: CSVAGFGPEQYF
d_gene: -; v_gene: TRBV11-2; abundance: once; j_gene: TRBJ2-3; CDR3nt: TGTGCCAGCAGAGAGCCGGGGGGCAGGAAAGATACGCAGTATTTT; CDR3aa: CASREPGGRKDTQYF
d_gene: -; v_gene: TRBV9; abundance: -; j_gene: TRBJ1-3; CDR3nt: TGTGCCAGCAGCGTGTCAGGGGCGGGAAACACCATATATTTT; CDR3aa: CASSVSGAGNTIYF
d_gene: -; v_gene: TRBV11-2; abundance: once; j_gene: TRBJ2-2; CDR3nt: TGTGCCAGCAGCTTACACAGGGCCGGGGAGCTGTTTTTT; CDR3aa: CASSLHRAGELFF
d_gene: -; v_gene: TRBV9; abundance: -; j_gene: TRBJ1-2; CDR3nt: TGTGCCAGCAGCGTAGAGGCAGGGAATGGCTACACCTTC; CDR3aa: CASSVEAGNGYTF
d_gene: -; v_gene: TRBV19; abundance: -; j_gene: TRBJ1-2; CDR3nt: TGTGCCAGTACTTGGGGTCGCGGCTACACCTTC; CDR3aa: CASTWGRGYTF
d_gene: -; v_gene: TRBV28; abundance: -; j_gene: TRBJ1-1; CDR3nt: TGTGCCAGCTTAACGGGGAGGGGAGAACGTGCTGAAGCTTTCTTT; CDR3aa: CASLTGRGERAEAFF
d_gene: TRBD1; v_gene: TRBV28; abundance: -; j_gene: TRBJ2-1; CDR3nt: TGTGCCAGCAGCCCCCCGACAGGGTTTGAGCAGTTCTTC; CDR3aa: CASSPPTGFEQFF
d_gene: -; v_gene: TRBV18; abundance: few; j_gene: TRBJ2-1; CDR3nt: TGTGCCAGCTCAGACCCTTACCAACCACAGTTCTTC; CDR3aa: CASSDPYQPQFF
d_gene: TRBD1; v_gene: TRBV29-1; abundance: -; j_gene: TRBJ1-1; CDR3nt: TGCAGCGTTGGGAGGGACAGTTGGATGAACACTGAAGCTTTCTTT; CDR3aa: CSVGRDSWMNTEAFF
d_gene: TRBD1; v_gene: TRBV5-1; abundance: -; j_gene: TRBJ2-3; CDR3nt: TGCGCCAGCAGCTACCCAGGGGGAGATACGCAGTATTTT; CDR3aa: CASSYPGGDTQYF
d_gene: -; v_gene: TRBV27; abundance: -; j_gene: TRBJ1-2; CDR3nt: TGTGCCAGCAGCCAATTGAGGGACTATGGCTACACCTTC; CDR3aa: CASSQLRDYGYTF
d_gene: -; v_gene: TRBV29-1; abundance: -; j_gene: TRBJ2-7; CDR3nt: TGCAGCGTTGAGCTAGTTAATGACCCCTACGAGCAGTACTTC; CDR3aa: CSVELVNDPYEQYF
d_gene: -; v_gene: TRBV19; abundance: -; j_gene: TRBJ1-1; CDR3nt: TGTGCCAGTAGTGGGGGTGGTGAAGCTTTCTTT; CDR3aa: CASSGGGEAFF
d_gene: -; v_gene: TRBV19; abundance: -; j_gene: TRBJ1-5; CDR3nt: TGTGCCAGTAGTCGGGACGGCACCAAGCCCCAGCATTTT; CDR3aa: CASSRDGTKPQHF
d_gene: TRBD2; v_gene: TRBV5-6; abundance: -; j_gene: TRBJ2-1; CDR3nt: TGTGCCAGCAGTCGGACTAGCGGAACCTACAATGAGCAGTTCTTC; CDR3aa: CASSRTSGTYNEQFF
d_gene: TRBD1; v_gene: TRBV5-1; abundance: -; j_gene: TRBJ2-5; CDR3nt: TGCGCCAGCAGCTTGGCGGGACAGGGACAAGAGACCCAGTACTTC; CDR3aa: CASSLAGQGQETQYF
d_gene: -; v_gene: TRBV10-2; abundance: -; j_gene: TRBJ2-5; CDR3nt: TGCGCCAGCAGTGATCGCTACTCTGTACTCCAAGAGACCCAGTACTTC; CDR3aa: CASSDRYSVLQETQYF
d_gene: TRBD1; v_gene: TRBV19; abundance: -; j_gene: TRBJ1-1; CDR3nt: TGTGCCAGTAGTACGCGACAGGGAGTGAGGACTGAAGCTTTCTTT; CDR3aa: CASSTRQGVRTEAFF
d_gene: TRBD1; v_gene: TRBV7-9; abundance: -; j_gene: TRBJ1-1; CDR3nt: TGTGCCAGCAGCTTTCACAGGGGGCAAGGCACTGAAGCTTTCTTT; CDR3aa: CASSFHRGQGTEAFF
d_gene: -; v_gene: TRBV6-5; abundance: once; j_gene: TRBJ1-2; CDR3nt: TGTGCCAGCAAAGCTGCTAACTATGGCTACACCTTC; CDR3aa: CASKAANYGYTF
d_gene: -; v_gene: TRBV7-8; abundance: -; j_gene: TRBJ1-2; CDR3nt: TGTGCCAGCAGCTTACGCTCTTCTAACTATGGCTACACCTTC; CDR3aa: CASSLRSSNYGYTF
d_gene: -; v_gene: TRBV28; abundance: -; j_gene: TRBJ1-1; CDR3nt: TGTGCCAGCAGCGCCCCGCGGAACACTGAAGCTTTCTTT; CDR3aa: CASSAPRNTEAFF